Listed below are T cell receptor beta chains from one sample, sequenced in a study of cytotoxic CD8 clonotypes in ibrutinib-treated CLL. This table comes from immunoSEQ multiplex PCR, and its TCRdb copy is limited to in-frame clones, with some not included. Among 30,000 to 50,000 clones listed, around 67% were seen once. Specimen: PBMCs, collected at disease progression, from a patient treated with ibrutinib. The receptor set was obtained from a human donor with chronic lymphocytic leukemia. The CDR3 runs from the conserved cysteine through the conserved F or W. Each record gives: CDR3 DNA, CDR3 protein, V gene, J gene, D gene, clone size. The D gene is left open where the match is weak. Rows may omit the clone size; those that give it use once, few, many or a size class.

CDR3nt: TGTGCCAGCAGCCCCTCCCACCTGAGCGGGAGTCGAGGCGAGCAGTACTTC; CDR3aa: CASSPSHLSGSRGEQYF; v_gene: TRBV27; j_gene: TRBJ2-7; d_gene: TRBD2; abundance: .
CDR3nt: TGTGCCAGCAGCCAACCACCAGGGGGACAGGGAACCTCTGGAAACACCATATATTTT; CDR3aa: CASSQPPGGQGTSGNTIYF; v_gene: TRBV5-4; j_gene: TRBJ1-3; d_gene: TRBD1; abundance: .
CDR3nt: TGTGCCAGCAGTGAAGTAGGGCACTCTGGAAACACCATATATTTT; CDR3aa: CASSEVGHSGNTIYF; v_gene: TRBV25-1; j_gene: TRBJ1-3; d_gene: .; abundance: .
CDR3nt: TGTGCCAGCAGCTTAGCGGGATCCTACAATGAGCAGTTCTTC; CDR3aa: CASSLAGSYNEQFF; v_gene: TRBV7-3; j_gene: TRBJ2-1; d_gene: .; abundance: .
CDR3nt: TGTGCCAGTATCCCAGCTGGGAGGGGCCAGGGAGCAACTAATGAAAAACTGTTTTTT; CDR3aa: CASIPAGRGQGATNEKLFF; v_gene: TRBV19; j_gene: TRBJ1-4; d_gene: .; abundance: .
CDR3nt: TGTGCCAGCAGTTACGGAATTGTAGATACGCAGTATTTT; CDR3aa: CASSYGIVDTQYF; v_gene: TRBV6-5; j_gene: TRBJ2-3; d_gene: .; abundance: many
CDR3nt: TGTGCCAGCTCACCACCGGGGGGACAGGCCTACGAGCAGTACTTC; CDR3aa: CASSPPGGQAYEQYF; v_gene: TRBV18; j_gene: TRBJ2-7; d_gene: TRBD1; abundance: .
CDR3nt: TGCAGCGTTGGGAGACAGACGATGAACACTGAAGCTTTCTTT; CDR3aa: CSVGRQTMNTEAFF; v_gene: TRBV29-1; j_gene: TRBJ1-1; d_gene: .; abundance: .
CDR3nt: TGTGCCAGCTCACTCCTGCGTGGTAGCGGGAGTACCGAGCAGTACTTC; CDR3aa: CASSLLRGSGSTEQYF; v_gene: TRBV18; j_gene: TRBJ2-7; d_gene: TRBD2; abundance: .
CDR3nt: TGTGCCAGCAACGTAGGGCAACGGGGGACTGAAGCTTTCTTT; CDR3aa: CASNVGQRGTEAFF; v_gene: TRBV28; j_gene: TRBJ1-1; d_gene: .; abundance: .
CDR3nt: TGTGCCAGCAGTTTTCAGGGTCGGACTGAAGCTTTCTTT; CDR3aa: CASSFQGRTEAFF; v_gene: TRBV27; j_gene: TRBJ1-1; d_gene: .; abundance: once
CDR3nt: TGTGCCAGTAGTATAACGGATAGAGACACTGAAGCTTTCTTT; CDR3aa: CASSITDRDTEAFF; v_gene: TRBV19; j_gene: TRBJ1-1; d_gene: .; abundance: medium-sized
CDR3nt: TGTGCCAGCAGCCCTATCGGAGGGGCGGTTTATGAGCAGTTCTTC; CDR3aa: CASSPIGGAVYEQFF; v_gene: TRBV5-4; j_gene: TRBJ2-1; d_gene: .; abundance: few
CDR3nt: TGTGCCAGTAGTATTCGGCTAGCGGGAGACGAGCAGTACTTC; CDR3aa: CASSIRLAGDEQYF; v_gene: TRBV19; j_gene: TRBJ2-7; d_gene: TRBD2; abundance: few
CDR3nt: TGTGCCAGCAGCTACAACCCGACAGGGGGCACTGAAGCTTTCTTT; CDR3aa: CASSYNPTGGTEAFF; v_gene: TRBV9; j_gene: TRBJ1-1; d_gene: TRBD1; abundance: .
CDR3nt: TGCAGCCCTGGACAGGCGCAAGCTTTCTTT; CDR3aa: CSPGQAQAFF; v_gene: TRBV20-1; j_gene: TRBJ1-1; d_gene: TRBD1; abundance: once
CDR3nt: TGCAGCGTTGAACCCGCTCGGGGGGGGGTCTACAATGAGCAGTTCTTC; CDR3aa: CSVEPARGGVYNEQFF; v_gene: TRBV29-1; j_gene: TRBJ2-1; d_gene: TRBD2; abundance: few
CDR3nt: TGTGCCAGCAGTTTATCGGGGATGAGTCGAGAGACCCAGTACTTC; CDR3aa: CASSLSGMSRETQYF; v_gene: TRBV27; j_gene: TRBJ2-5; d_gene: .; abundance: once
CDR3nt: TGTGCCAGTAGTATTGGGGGACGGATCTACGAGCAGTACTTC; CDR3aa: CASSIGGRIYEQYF; v_gene: TRBV19; j_gene: TRBJ2-7; d_gene: .; abundance: .
CDR3nt: TGTGCCAGCAGGGGCGAGACCTACGAGCAGTACTTC; CDR3aa: CASRGETYEQYF; v_gene: TRBV2; j_gene: TRBJ2-7; d_gene: .; abundance: few
CDR3nt: TGTGCCAGCAGTGAACCCCAGGGACCTAACTATGGCTACACCTTC; CDR3aa: CASSEPQGPNYGYTF; v_gene: TRBV6-1; j_gene: TRBJ1-2; d_gene: .; abundance: .
CDR3nt: TGCGCCAGCAGTGAGCGACTTAACACCGGGGAGCTGTTTTTT; CDR3aa: CASSERLNTGELFF; v_gene: TRBV10-2; j_gene: TRBJ2-2; d_gene: .; abundance: .
CDR3nt: TGCGCCAGCAGCTGGGGACAGGGTACCCCCCTAGAGGGCTACACCTTC; CDR3aa: CASSWGQGTPLEGYTF; v_gene: TRBV5-1; j_gene: TRBJ1-2; d_gene: TRBD1; abundance: .
CDR3nt: TGCGCCAGCAGCTTGGAGGGGTTCGACACTGAAGCTTTCTTT; CDR3aa: CASSLEGFDTEAFF; v_gene: TRBV5-1; j_gene: TRBJ1-1; d_gene: .; abundance: .
CDR3nt: TGTGCCAGCAGCGAGCGGGGGGTGAGGGTTAACACTGAAGCTTTCTTT; CDR3aa: CASSERGVRVNTEAFF; v_gene: TRBV9; j_gene: TRBJ1-1; d_gene: .; abundance: .
CDR3nt: TGTGCCAGCAGCCTCCGTCCCGGGACAGGGTCTAACTATGGCTACACCTTC; CDR3aa: CASSLRPGTGSNYGYTF; v_gene: TRBV4-2; j_gene: TRBJ1-2; d_gene: TRBD1; abundance: .
CDR3nt: TGTGCCAGCAGCTTGGGACTAGCGGGAGCCGAGCAGTTCTTC; CDR3aa: CASSLGLAGAEQFF; v_gene: TRBV11-2; j_gene: TRBJ2-1; d_gene: TRBD2; abundance: .
CDR3nt: TGCGCCAGCAGCTTGGAACCGGGACAGCCTAATGAAAAACTGTTTTTT; CDR3aa: CASSLEPGQPNEKLFF; v_gene: TRBV5-1; j_gene: TRBJ1-4; d_gene: TRBD1; abundance: few
CDR3nt: TGTGCCAGCAGCGCCCAAGGGGGGCTCACATACAATGAGCAGTTCTTC; CDR3aa: CASSAQGGLTYNEQFF; v_gene: TRBV9; j_gene: TRBJ2-1; d_gene: .; abundance: .
CDR3nt: TGTGCCAGCTCACCGACAGAGAATTCACCCCTCCACTTT; CDR3aa: CASSPTENSPLHF; v_gene: TRBV18; j_gene: TRBJ1-6; d_gene: .; abundance: .
CDR3nt: TGTGCCTGGATAACGGACGCCTACGAGCAGTACTTC; CDR3aa: CAWITDAYEQYF; v_gene: TRBV30; j_gene: TRBJ2-7; d_gene: .; abundance: once
CDR3nt: TGTGCCAGTAGACGACAGCCTAATGATAATTCACCCCTCCACTTT; CDR3aa: CASRRQPNDNSPLHF; v_gene: TRBV19; j_gene: TRBJ1-6; d_gene: .; abundance: .
CDR3nt: TGTGCCAGTGGAGTGGACAGGGATGGCACAGATACGCAGTATTTT; CDR3aa: CASGVDRDGTDTQYF; v_gene: TRBV19; j_gene: TRBJ2-3; d_gene: TRBD1; abundance: .
CDR3nt: TGTGCCAGCAGTTACCTAAACAGGGAAAATCAGCCCCAGCATTTT; CDR3aa: CASSYLNRENQPQHF; v_gene: TRBV6-6; j_gene: TRBJ1-5; d_gene: .; abundance: .
CDR3nt: TGTGCCAGTAGTATCTTGACAGGGAGCACAGATACGCAGTATTTT; CDR3aa: CASSILTGSTDTQYF; v_gene: TRBV19; j_gene: TRBJ2-3; d_gene: TRBD1; abundance: .
CDR3nt: TGTGCCAGCAGCTCAGGGACTAGCGGAATATACGAGCAGTACTTC; CDR3aa: CASSSGTSGIYEQYF; v_gene: TRBV5-4; j_gene: TRBJ2-7; d_gene: TRBD2; abundance: .
CDR3nt: TGTGCCAGCAGCTTAGGTCGGACAGAGATTACCGGGGAGCTGTTTTTT; CDR3aa: CASSLGRTEITGELFF; v_gene: TRBV7-9; j_gene: TRBJ2-2; d_gene: .; abundance: .
CDR3nt: TGCGCCAGCAGTGGCCAGGACTCGCCAGTCCCGAACTCCTACAATGAGCAGTTCTTC; CDR3aa: CASSGQDSPVPNSYNEQFF; v_gene: TRBV10-1; j_gene: TRBJ2-1; d_gene: .; abundance: .
CDR3nt: TGCAGCGTGGGGCTAGGGACAGGGCGGAATGAGCAGTTCTTC; CDR3aa: CSVGLGTGRNEQFF; v_gene: TRBV29-1; j_gene: TRBJ2-1; d_gene: TRBD1; abundance: once